Listed here are 9 T cell receptor beta chains from one sample, sequenced in a study of T cell changes during pregnancy in multiple sclerosis (dated by TCRdb to between 2019 and 2020). To prepare the library, the immunoSEQ multiplex PCR assay was applied. This immuneACCESS table, as held by TCRdb, lists in-frame sequences with V and J called but not all clones. Of the missing ones, under half trace to an unresolved V gene in checked studies; the others have no known cause. For this sample there are fewer than 70,000 clones; about 90% appear just once. Around 2.8% of the sample is held by the ten biggest clonotypes. Specimen: peripheral blood, collected in the second trimester of pregnancy. All receptors derive from a female donor in good health, enrolled as a control in a pregnancy study.

The chain carries TRBV4-2 and TRBJ2-6; D is unresolved. The CDR3 has 15 amino acids. Deletions cut 0 bases from V and 4 bases from J, with 7 bases between. Germline CDR1 is LGHNA and CDR2 is YNFKEQ. The CDR3 nucleotides are TGTGCCAGCAGCCAAGATAACACCGGGGCCAACGTCCTGACTTTC. The encoded protein is CASSQDNTGANVLTF.

CDR3 region: CASSMDWSAAYEQYF. CDR3 in DNA: TGTGCCAGCAGTATGGACTGGTCCGCCGCATACGAGCAGTACTTC. The chain has TRBV27 and TRBJ2-7, with D possibly matching TRBD2 (5 bases). V lost 5 bases, J lost 4 bases, and 18 bases lay in between. This CDR3 is built from 15 residues. Germline CDR1 MNHEY, CDR2 SMNVEV (reference sequence).

V is TRBV28 and J is TRBJ1-1; D remains unclear. V lost 5 bases and J 8 bases, leaving 21 bases between the germline ends. CDR1 and CDR2 from the germline V gene are MDHEN and SYDVKM. The CDR3 covers 15 residues. CDR3 amino acids: CASSRPGREPFEAFF. The CDR3 DNA follows: TGTGCCAGCAGTCGACCCGGGAGAGAACCGTTCGAAGCTTTCTTT.

This chain joins TRBV9 and TRBJ2-7; 9 bases map to TRBD2. The CDR3 runs to 16 residues. The germline V gene has CDR1 SGDLS and CDR2 YYNGEE. Trimming took 0 bases from V and 0 from J; bases not matched to a gene: 4. Written as DNA, the CDR3 is TGTGCCAGCAGCGTAGGGCTAGCGGGAAACTCCTACGAGCAGTACTTC. This translates into CASSVGLAGNSYEQYF.

V is TRBV5-4 and J is TRBJ2-3; D unclear. Germline-derived CDR1 and CDR2 are SGHNT and YYREEE (reference sequence). V shed 0 bases and J shed 2 bases, with 4 bases lying between them. This CDR3 comprises 13 residues. CDR3: CASSLDNTDTQYF. The DNA for the CDR3 is TGTGCCAGCAGCTTGGATAACACAGATACGCAGTATTTT.

V and J are TRBV7-6 and TRBJ2-3, with TRBD2 matching over 9 bases. The CDR3 consists of 16 residues. Germline values: CDR1 SGHVS, CDR2 FNYEAQ. Trimming at V came to 5 bases and at J to 1 base, leaving 7 bases not matched to a gene. The CDR3 bases are TGTGCCAGCAGCCTTAGCGGGAGAAAGCGCACAGATACGCAGTATTTT. Residues: CASSLSGRKRTDTQYF.

This clone was observed a single time. CDR3 sequence: CLRAETQYF. For the CDR3, the DNA is TGTCTCAGAGCGGAGACCCAGTACTTC. The chain joins TRBV5-3 to TRBJ2-5, with unresolved D. TRBV5-3 belongs to the ORF category, with a function that is uncertain. The CDR3 loop spans 9 amino acids.

The rearrangement joins TRBV4-3 to TRBJ2-7, with TRBD2 matching over 8 bases. Losses at the gene ends were 5 bases for V and 1 base for J; bases not matched to a gene: 4. Looked up from germline, CDR1 is LGHNA and CDR2 is YSLEER. The CDR3 is 14 residues long. This CDR3 is CASSARLASYEQYF. In DNA form, the CDR3 reads TGCGCCAGCAGCGCTCGACTAGCGTCCTACGAGCAGTACTTC.

The rearrangement uses TRBV30 and TRBJ1-2; D remains unclear. This CDR3 comprises 12 residues. V was shortened by 5 bases and J by 2 bases, with 9 bases between the two germline ends. In germline, CDR1 is GTSNPN, CDR2 SVGIG (reference sequence). DNA of the CDR3: TGTGCCTGGGACGGGAAAAACTATGGCTACACCTTC. Amino acids: CAWDGKNYGYTF.